This T cell receptor (beta chain) was sequenced during a study of beta chain features in type 1 diabetes. The study reverse transcribed the entire isolated RNA, so it sequenced expressed TCRB transcripts. TCRdb's copy holds only in-frame clones and misses some; the assay was immunoSEQ multiplex PCR. This table has around 300,000 clones, approximately 8.1% appearing once. The ends were cut back, 1 base at V and 0 bases at J, with 6 bases in the middle. This CDR3 region has 14 residues. Germline V gives CDR1 SGHTA, CDR2 FQGNSA. This clone occurred a few times. The chain carries TRBV7-2 and TRBJ1-2; D is unclear. The sample taken for sequencing was central memory CD4+ T cells from blood. This clonotype was obtained from a woman aged 18-30 years in good health. CDR3 sequence: CASSLVGTNYGYTF. CDR3 DNA: TGTGCCAGCAGCTTAGTAGGCACTAACTATGGCTACACCTTC.